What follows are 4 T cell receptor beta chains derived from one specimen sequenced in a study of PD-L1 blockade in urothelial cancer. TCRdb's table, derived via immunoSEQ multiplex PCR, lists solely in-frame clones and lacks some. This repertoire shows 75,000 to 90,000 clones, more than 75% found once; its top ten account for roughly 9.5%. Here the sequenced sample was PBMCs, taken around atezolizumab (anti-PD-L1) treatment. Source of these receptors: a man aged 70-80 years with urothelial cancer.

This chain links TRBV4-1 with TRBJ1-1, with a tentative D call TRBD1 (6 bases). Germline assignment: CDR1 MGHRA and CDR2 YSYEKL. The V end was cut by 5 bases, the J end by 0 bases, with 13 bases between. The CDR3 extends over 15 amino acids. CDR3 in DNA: TGCGCCAGCAGCGACTCCGGACAGTTGAACACTGAAGCTTTCTTT. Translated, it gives CASSDSGQLNTEAFF.

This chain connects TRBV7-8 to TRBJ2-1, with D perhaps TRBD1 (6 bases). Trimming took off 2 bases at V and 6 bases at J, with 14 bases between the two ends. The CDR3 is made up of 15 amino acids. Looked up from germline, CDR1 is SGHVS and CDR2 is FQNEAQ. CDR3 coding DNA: TGTGCCAGCAGCTTAATCAGGGGTAGAAGCAATGAGCAGTTCTTC. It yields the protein CASSLIRGRSNEQFF.

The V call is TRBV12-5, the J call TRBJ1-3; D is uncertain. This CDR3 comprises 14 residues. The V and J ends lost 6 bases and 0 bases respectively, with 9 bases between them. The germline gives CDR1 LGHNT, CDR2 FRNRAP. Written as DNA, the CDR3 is TGTGCTAGTGGATCAGGCTCCTCTGGAAACACCATATATTTT. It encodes CASGSGSSGNTIYF.

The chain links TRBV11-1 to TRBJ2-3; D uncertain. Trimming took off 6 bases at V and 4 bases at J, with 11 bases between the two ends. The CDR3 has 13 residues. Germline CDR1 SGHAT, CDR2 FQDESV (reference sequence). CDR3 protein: CASRSEIPDTQYF. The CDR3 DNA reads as TGTGCCAGCAGGAGCGAGATCCCAGATACGCAGTATTTT.